The 17 T cell receptor beta chains below come from one sample, sequenced in a study of T-cell reconstitution after alpha-beta-depleted transplantation in children. Preparing the TCRbeta library involved the use of unique molecular identifiers. One entry per CDR3 protein, called by TCRdb with MiXCR from the PCR reads. The data contain fewer than 700,000 distinct CDR3 sequences, 10% to 15% of them singletons. The sample consisted of PBMCs, mostly from graft donor cells, taken 360 days after TCRalphabeta/CD19-depleted stem cell transplant. Every receptor here comes from a male patient between 5 and 17 years old who had a stem cell transplant for acute myeloid leukemia, so the T cells may come from the graft donor.

The chain has TRBV10-2 and TRBJ2-1, with D perhaps TRBD2 (7 bases). The V gene lost 8 bases and the J gene lost 2 bases, with 19 bases spanning the gap. CDR1 is WSHSY, CDR2 SAAADI, per germline. The CDR3 has 16 amino acids. CDR3 region: CASRFIVGGPYNEQFF. For the CDR3, the DNA is TGCGCCAGCCGGTTTATAGTGGGGGGGCCCTACAATGAGCAGTTCTTC.

V and J are TRBV2 and TRBJ2-3; 10 positions agree with TRBD1. Germline assignment: CDR1 SNHLY and CDR2 FYNNEI. CDR3 length: 15 residues. The J segment lost 2 bases and the V segment lost 8 bases, leaving 7 bases of the junction unmatched. The CDR3 coding sequence is TGTGCCAGCGCCGGGACAGGGGCTCCCACAGATACGCAGTATTTT. Protein product: CASAGTGAPTDTQYF.

A few counts support this clonotype. The V call is TRBV4-3, the J call TRBJ2-1, with 13 nucleotides matching TRBD2. Germline V CDR1 and CDR2: LGHNA, YSLEER. The CDR3 is 18 amino acids. The J segment lost 3 bases and the V segment lost 0 bases, leaving 5 bases of the junction unmatched. The CDR3 DNA sequence: TGCGCCAGCAGCCAAGAAGGACTAGCGGGAGAGATCTACAATGAGCAGTTCTTC. Translating gives CASSQEGLAGEIYNEQFF.

The table lists this clonotype with a few counts. The rearrangement joins TRBV7-2 to TRBJ2-7; the D is unclear. V shed 7 bases and J shed 0 bases, with 13 bases lying between them. CDR1 is SGHTA, CDR2 FQGNSA, per germline. The CDR3 runs 14 residues. The CDR3 sequence: CASILGPSSYEQYF. The CDR3 coding sequence is TGTGCCAGCATCCTTGGACCGTCCTCCTACGAGCAGTACTTC.

The chain recombines TRBV5-1 with TRBJ2-3, with 8 bases matching TRBD1. Germline-derived CDR1 and CDR2 are SGHRS and YFSETQ. The CDR3 covers 16 residues. With 2 bases clipped from V and 0 bases from J, the junction kept 5 bases outside the gene matches. CDR3 DNA: TGCGCCAGCAGCTTTAATCAGGGGGCGAGCACAGATACGCAGTATTTT. This gives the protein CASSFNQGASTDTQYF.

The sample holds many counts of this clonotype. The chain uses TRBV5-1 and TRBJ2-5; 11 bases align to TRBD2. After removal of 1 base from V and 3 bases from J, the junction contained 5 bases not matched to a gene. Looked up from germline, CDR1 is SGHRS and CDR2 is YFSETQ. The CDR3 length is 16 residues. The CDR3 is CASSLNPGLAEETQYF. CDR3 in DNA: TGCGCCAGCAGCTTGAACCCGGGACTAGCGGAAGAGACCCAGTACTTC.

The sample holds many counts of this clonotype. V gene TRBV30 combines with J gene TRBJ2-6; no firm D call. The germline V gene encodes CDR1 GTSNPN and CDR2 SVGIG (reference sequence). V lost 4 bases and J 0 bases, leaving 4 bases between the germline ends. The CDR3 sequence is 13 residues long. The CDR3 loop reads CAWTSSGANVLTF. CDR3 DNA sequence: TGTGCCTGGACGAGCTCTGGGGCCAACGTCCTGACTTTC.

This clonotype has at least ten counts. The rearrangement uses TRBV29-1 and TRBJ2-2; 8 bases line up with TRBD1. This CDR3 contains 16 residues. V was clipped by 6 bases and J by 6 bases; unmatched bases: 15. Germline V gives CDR1 SQVTM, CDR2 ANQGSEA. The CDR3 spells CSVARGTGLGAGELFF. In DNA, the CDR3 is TGCAGCGTGGCCAGGGGGACAGGCCTTGGTGCCGGGGAGCTGTTTTTT.

The V call is TRBV6-5, the J call TRBJ2-7; D may be TRBD1 or TRBD2 (5 bases each). The CDR3 has 15 residues. CDR1 and CDR2 from the germline V gene are MNHEY and SVGAGI. Trimming cost V 2 bases and J 7 bases, with 18 bases left between them. The DNA of the CDR3 is TGTGCCAGCAGTTACCAGGGACCTACGCCGGGGGAGCAGTACTTC. Translation: CASSYQGPTPGEQYF.

This clonotype showed up many times. J is TRBJ2-1 and V is TRBV18; no clear D. The germline CDR1 and CDR2 sequences are KGHSH and LQKENI. This CDR3 contains 11 residues. The V end was cut by 8 bases, the J end by 7 bases, with 9 bases between. The CDR3 reads CASSPANEQFF. DNA for the CDR3: TGTGCCAGCAGCCCGGCAAATGAGCAGTTCTTC.

The sample holds many counts of this clonotype. The chain uses TRBV19 and TRBJ2-1; D perhaps matches TRBD1 (5 bases). V lost 3 bases, J lost 8 bases, and 17 bases lay in between. The CDR3 covers 15 residues. Germline loops: CDR1 LNHDA, CDR2 SQIVND (reference sequence). The chain's CDR3 is CASSISFAGMYEQFF. The CDR3 nucleotides are TGTGCCAGTAGTATTTCTTTTGCAGGGATGTATGAGCAGTTCTTC.

This clonotype has ten or more counts. The CDR3 DNA sequence: TGTGCCAGCAGCGTAGGATTTCTTTACACTGAAGCTTTCTTT. Protein sequence: CASSVGFLYTEAFF. This chain joins TRBV9 and TRBJ1-1; D is unclear. Germline-derived CDR1 and CDR2 are SGDLS and YYNGEE. V shed 0 bases and J shed 3 bases, with 9 bases lying between them. The CDR3 extends over 14 amino acids.

V usage is TRBV20-1 and J usage is TRBJ2-1; 9 bases match TRBD2. This CDR3 comprises 15 residues. Germline V lookup: CDR1 DFQATT, CDR2 SNEGSKA (reference sequence). With 0 bases clipped from V and 8 bases from J, the junction kept 8 bases outside the gene matches. CDR3 in DNA: TGCAGTGCTAGAGATTTGGCGGGAGGGCCCGATGAGCAGTTCTTC. Its protein is CSARDLAGGPDEQFF.

J is TRBJ2-7 and V is TRBV7-9; no definite D call. There are 13 residues in the CDR3. Germline-derived CDR1 and CDR2 are SEHNR and FQNEAQ (reference sequence). V lost 3 bases and J 3 bases, leaving 9 bases between the germline ends. The CDR3 bases are TGTGCCAGCAGCTTTGGCCACATCTACGAGCAGTACTTC. Protein: CASSFGHIYEQYF.

The rearrangement joins TRBV20-1 to TRBJ2-1; 7 nucleotides match TRBD1. Trimming cost V 7 bases and J 7 bases; bases outside gene matches: 10. The CDR3 sequence is 13 residues long. Germline V gives CDR1 DFQATT, CDR2 SNEGSKA (reference sequence). CDR3: CSGQGSRGNEQFF. The CDR3 DNA follows: TGCAGTGGACAGGGTTCCCGCGGGAATGAGCAGTTCTTC.

In its sample, this clonotype was seen many times. The V and J genes are TRBV19 and TRBJ2-5, with D uncertain. Deletions cut 5 bases from V and 4 bases from J, with 11 bases between. Germline CDR1 and CDR2: LNHDA and SQIVND (reference sequence). The CDR3 consists of 13 residues. The CDR3 nucleotides are TGTGCCAGTAGTCAAACCACGGGAGAGACCCAGTACTTC. As protein: CASSQTTGETQYF.

V and J are TRBV6-2 or TRBV6-3 and TRBJ2-1, with TRBD2 identical over 9 bases. The CDR3 has 15 residues. Germline CDR1 reads MNHEY; CDR2 reads SVGEGT. With V trimmed by 5 bases and J by 1 base, 3 bases remained unmatched. In DNA form, the CDR3 reads TGTGCCAGCAGTCTAGCGGGACGATCCTACAATGAGCAGTTCTTC. Protein product: CASSLAGRSYNEQFF.